The sample holds many counts of the clone carrying this TCR beta chain. The antigen is not known. V trimming: 4 bases; J trimming: 5 bases; junction bases outside the gene matches: 9. Germline assignment: CDR1 SGHRS and CDR2 YFSETQ. This CDR3 is built from 14 residues. For TCR beta, libraries came from iRepertoire HTBI primers and Arm-PCR of CDR3 regions. Via MiXCR, TCRdb re-called the multiplex PCR reads, giving one row per CDR3 protein. The sample includes about 440,000 distinct CDR3 sequences, approximately 15% of them seen just once. These data originate in a study of regulatory T cells in long-lasting Graves disease. The study's findings and limits: Persistent disease preferred TRBV28, TRBJ1-2 and TRBJ2-5.

Time point defined: newly diagnosed GD, antithyroid drugs for less than 3 months. After RNA was extracted from PBMCs, the TCR library was made from it. These data are also associated with another study on T cells in Graves' hyperthyroidism and ophthalmopathy.

The source of this sequence is a woman in her 30s with Graves disease. This specimen was peripheral blood mononuclear cells (PBMCs), taken at new diagnosis, from a patient treated with antithyroid drugs. This chain joins TRBV5-1 and TRBJ2-7, with 7 bases identical to TRBD2. The CDR3 protein is CASSAGLGGNEQYF. The CDR3 nucleotides are TGCGCCAGCAGCGCCGGACTAGGAGGGAACGAGCAGTACTTC.